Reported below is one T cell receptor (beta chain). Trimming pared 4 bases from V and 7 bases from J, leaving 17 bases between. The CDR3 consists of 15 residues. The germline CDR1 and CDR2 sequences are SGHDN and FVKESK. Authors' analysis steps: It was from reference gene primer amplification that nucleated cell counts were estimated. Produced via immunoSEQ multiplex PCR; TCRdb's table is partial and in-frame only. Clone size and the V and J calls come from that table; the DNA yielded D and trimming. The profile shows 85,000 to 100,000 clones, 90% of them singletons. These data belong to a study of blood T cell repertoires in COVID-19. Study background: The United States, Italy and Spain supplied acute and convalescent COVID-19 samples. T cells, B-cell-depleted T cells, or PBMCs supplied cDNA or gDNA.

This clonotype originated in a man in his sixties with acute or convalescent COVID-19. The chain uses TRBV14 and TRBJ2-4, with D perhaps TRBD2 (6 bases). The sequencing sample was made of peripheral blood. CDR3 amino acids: CASSRHGSGGNIQYF. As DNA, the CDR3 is TGTGCCAGCAGCCGTCACGGAAGTGGGGGGAACATTCAGTACTTC.